This TCR beta chain appears in the sequencing data of a study of control samples from healthy donors and cancer patients. Per the germline V gene, CDR1 is KGHDR and CDR2 is SFDVKD. Unmatched junction bases numbered 9, after V lost 3 bases and J lost 6 bases. The CDR3 has 15 residues. Using immunoSEQ multiplex PCR, the repertoire was profiled, and TCRdb retains in-frame clones only, with some absent. The top ten clones hold under 20% of a sample with around 95,000 clones, about 90% of them seen once. The sequencing input was blood. The rearrangement joins TRBV24-1 to TRBJ2-5; 7 bases match TRBD1. The receptor's source is a woman between 50 and 59 years old in good health. CDR3: CATSDTRQGAKTQYF. CDR3 nucleotides: TGTGCCACCAGTGATACTCGACAGGGCGCGAAGACCCAGTACTTC.